These 9 T cell receptor beta chains came from one sample sequenced in a study of vaccination effects on CD4 cells after COVID-19. Around day 10 of culture, CD4+ T cells were separated out. BNT162b2 vaccine or mRNA-1273 vaccine was given to participants in two doses. These receptors have no identified antigens. Clones were read by immunoSEQ multiplex PCR, and TCRdb kept only the in-frame ones, dropping some. The sample carries fewer than 40,000 clones, roughly 81% recorded once. Sequenced here: CD4+ T cells from PBMCs cultured without peptide, sampled after COVID-19 vaccination. These receptors all come from a human donor who received a COVID-19 vaccine.

The CDR3 sequence is CASSVGQNYGYTF. CDR3 in DNA: TGTGCCAGCAGCGTAGGACAGAACTATGGCTACACCTTC. The chain joins TRBV9 to TRBJ1-2; a weak D match, TRBD1 (5 bases). CDR1 is SGDLS, CDR2 YYNGEE, per germline. The CDR3 has 13 residues. V lost 0 bases, J lost 2 bases, and 5 bases lay in between.

The V call is TRBV5-6, the J call TRBJ2-1; possibly TRBD2 for D (6 bases). Germline V gene sequence: CDR1 SGHDT, CDR2 YYEEEE. This CDR3 is built from 17 residues. Trimming took 1 base from V and 5 from J, leaving 19 bases between them. CDR3 amino acids: CASSLLAGGGGNNEQFF. The CDR3 nucleotides read TGTGCCAGCAGCTTGTTGGCCGGTGGCGGAGGGAACAATGAGCAGTTCTTC.

This clone was observed a handful of times. The genes are TRBV7-2 and TRBJ1-1, with D possibly TRBD1 on 5 matching bases. The length of the CDR3 is 15 residues. Germline V gene data show CDR1 as SGHTA and CDR2 as FQGNSA. The V end was cut by 3 bases, the J end by 1 base, with 12 bases between. The CDR3 sequence: CASSFAIDRNTEAFF. The CDR3 nucleotides are TGTGCCAGCAGCTTTGCAATTGACAGGAACACTGAAGCTTTCTTT.

On this clone: The junction differs from germline at one of its ends, possibly a read error. The J gene is TRBJ2-7, the V gene TRBV30; D gene ambiguous. CDR1 is GTSNPN and CDR2 is SVGIG in the germline V gene (reference sequence). This CDR3 region has 11 residues. The CDR3 coding sequence is TGTACCTGGAGTAGCCTTGGCGAGCAGTACTTC. This translates into CTWSSLGEQYF.

The V and J genes are TRBV19 and TRBJ1-2; D unclear. Trimming pared 3 bases from V and 8 bases from J, leaving 10 bases between. Germline V lookup: CDR1 LNHDA, CDR2 SQIVND (reference sequence). The CDR3 is 12 amino acids. This CDR3 is CASSIRSGGYTF. The CDR3 coding sequence is TGTGCCAGTAGTATTCGGAGTGGAGGCTACACCTTC.

The chain couples TRBV10-3 to TRBJ2-3, with unresolved D. Per the germline V gene, CDR1 is ENHRY and CDR2 is SYGVKD. Trimming cost V 8 bases and J 0 bases, with 12 bases left between them. CDR3 length: 14 residues. The CDR3 protein is CAISRQPSTDTQYF. The CDR3 DNA sequence: TGTGCCATCTCACGTCAACCTAGCACAGATACGCAGTATTTT.

This sequence joins TRBV5-4 and TRBJ1-4, with 7 bases matching TRBD1. The CDR3 extends over 14 amino acids. Per the germline V gene, CDR1 is SGHNT and CDR2 is YYREEE (reference sequence). V gave up 4 bases and J gave up 8 bases; unmatched junction bases: 8. CDR3 bases: TGTGCCAGCAGCCTCGGACAGGAGGGGGAAAAACTGTTTTTT. This translates into CASSLGQEGEKLFF.

V and J are TRBV3-1 (or the pseudogene TRBV3-2) and TRBJ1-5, with D tentatively TRBD1 (5 bases). Trimming pared 0 bases from V and 5 bases from J, leaving 11 bases between. The CDR3 contains 15 residues. Germline values: CDR1 LGHDT, CDR2 YNNKEL (reference sequence). CDR3 DNA: TGTGCCAGCAGCCAAGAAGGACGGGGGGATCAGCCCCAGCATTTT. Protein sequence: CASSQEGRGDQPQHF.

This clone was counted a single time. The rearrangement joins TRBV10-3 to TRBJ1-2; 11 nucleotides align to TRBD1. The germline gives CDR1 ENHRY, CDR2 SYGVKD. The V gene end was trimmed by 2 bases and the J gene end by 4 bases; junction bases not matched to a gene: 3. This CDR3 spans 15 amino acids. CDR3 coding DNA: TGTGCCATCAGTGAGGGGACAGGGGGTGTCTATGGCTACACCTTC. Translated, it gives CAISEGTGGVYGYTF.